The clone carrying this TCR beta chain occurred many times. Its antigen is currently unknown. TCRdb called the 5' RACE reads again in MiXCR, with one record for every CDR3 protein. This sample has some 560,000 distinct CDR3 sequences, with more than 9% found just once. These data come from a study of identical twins. Each donor was a healthy Caucasian. Study outcomes and limitations: The authors drew conclusions from cross-sectional statistical analysis rather than following the same donors.

This CDR3 has 13 residues. CDR1 and CDR2 from the germline V gene are SQVTM and ANQGSEA. Trimming pared 6 bases from V and 4 bases from J, leaving 15 bases between. These data are also associated with another study on yellow fever vaccine responses in identical twins.

The rearrangement links TRBV29-1 to TRBJ2-5; D possibly matches TRBD1 or TRBD2 (5 bases each). Sequenced material: PBMCs. The source of this sequence is a woman younger than 30 in good health. The CDR3 DNA sequence: TGCAGCGTCCAACGTGGGGGTCCAGAGACCCAGTACTTC. Protein: CSVQRGGPETQYF.